The 30 T cell receptor beta chains below all came from one sample that was sequenced in a study of metastatic and nonmetastatic thyroid tumors. TCRdb recomputed clones from the PCR reads via MiXCR. The profile covers over 25,000 clones, with approximately 15% appearing a single time and approximately 4.4% taken by the ten largest. All patients were treatment-naive before thyroid surgery. Material: blood. These receptors were taken from a female donor with papillary thyroid cancer or a benign thyroid nodule (not recorded which). Some clones in this sample may be carry-over from other donors' samples.

This clone appeared many times. V and J are TRBV16 and TRBJ2-4; D is perhaps TRBD1 (6 bases). Trimming removed 4 bases at V and 3 bases at J, with 16 bases between. The CDR3 consists of 16 residues. Per germline, CDR1 KGHSY and CDR2 FQNENV. The CDR3 reads CASSPWDTIGKNIQYF. In nucleotides, the CDR3 is TGTGCCAGCAGCCCTTGGGACACTATTGGCAAAAACATTCAGTACTTC.

Only a few counts were recorded for this clone. This clone may be a read error of a much larger clone one base away. The chain employs TRBV20-1 and TRBJ2-5; 8 positions agree with TRBD2. The CDR3 consists of 16 residues. With 6 bases clipped from V and 5 bases from J, the junction kept 17 bases outside the gene matches. The germline V gene encodes CDR1 DFQATT and CDR2 SNEGSKA (reference sequence). The CDR3 is CSASRLARGPRETQYF. The CDR3 nucleotides read TGCAGTGCCTCCCGACTAGCGAGAGGCCCCCGGGAGACCCAGTACTTC.

This clone appeared a few times. This chain joins TRBV19 and TRBJ1-2; D may be TRBD1 (6 bases). The V end was cut by 9 bases, the J end by 0 bases, with 17 bases between. This CDR3 spans 15 amino acids. The germline V gene has CDR1 LNHDA and CDR2 SQIVND (reference sequence). CDR3 sequence reads: CASNPGQRANYGYTF. The CDR3 DNA is TGTGCCAGCAATCCGGGACAACGAGCTAACTATGGCTACACCTTC.

The chain joins TRBV2 to TRBJ1-1; 7 bases line up with TRBD1. CDR1 is SNHLY, CDR2 FYNNEI, per germline. With V trimmed by 5 bases and J by 5 bases, 8 bases remained unmatched. CDR3 size: 14 residues. CDR3 in amino acids: CASSQPAGGTEAFF. In DNA form, the CDR3 reads TGTGCCAGCAGTCAGCCCGCAGGGGGAACTGAAGCTTTCTTT.

This clone was seen many times. This chain uses TRBV19 with TRBJ2-5; the match to TRBD2 covers 12 bases. The germline CDR1 and CDR2 sequences are LNHDA and SQIVND (reference sequence). CDR3 length equals 17 residues. J was trimmed by 5 bases and V by 4 bases; bases with no gene match: 11. CDR3 sequence reads: CASSNDATSGRRETQYF. The CDR3 nucleotides are TGTGCCAGTAGTAACGACGCGACTAGCGGGAGAAGGGAGACCCAGTACTTC. The entire variable domain, with the rest obtained from reference TRBV19 and TRBJ2-5, is as follows: DGGITQSPKYLFRKEGQNVTLSCEQNLNHDAMYWYRQDPGQGLRLIYYSQIVNDFQKGDIAEGYSVSREKKESFPLTVTSAQKNPTAFYLCASSNDATSGRRETQYFGPGTRLLVL.

This clone came up a few times. The gene calls are TRBV15 and TRBJ2-6, with D perhaps TRBD2 (5 bases). Germline lookup yields CDR1 LNHNV and CDR2 YYDKDF (reference sequence). The germline V and J ends were trimmed by 1 base and 3 bases, with 7 bases remaining between them. This CDR3 has 15 amino acids. The CDR3 sequence: CATSRAGDGANVLTF. CDR3 DNA sequence: TGTGCCACCAGCAGAGCCGGGGATGGGGCCAACGTCCTGACTTTC.

This clone has at least ten counts. The chain is built from TRBV6-2 or TRBV6-3 and TRBJ2-3, with TRBD2 matching over 10 bases. This CDR3 comprises 14 residues. The trim removed 7 bases at V and 4 bases at J, leaving 5 bases unmatched. CDR1 is MNHEY and CDR2 is SVGEGT in the germline V gene. CDR3 in DNA: TGTGCCAGCACCGGAGCGGGAGGGGCAGATACGCAGTATTTT. This codes for CASTGAGGADTQYF.

This rearrangement joins TRBV4-3 to TRBJ2-7, with D hard to call. The V gene's germline CDR1 is LGHNA and CDR2 YSLEER. V was cut by 4 bases and J by 7 bases, with 14 bases left in between. CDR3 length equals 13 residues. The CDR3 reads CASSRTGSLEQYF. CDR3 DNA sequence: TGCGCCAGCAGCCGCACGGGTAGTCTTGAGCAGTACTTC.

This clone was counted at least ten times. The chain carries TRBV7-2 and TRBJ2-1, with a weak D call TRBD2 (5 bases). CDR3 length: 15 amino acids. Germline CDR1 is SGHTA and CDR2 is FQGNSA. The ends were cut back, 2 bases at V and 6 bases at J, with 14 bases in the middle. The DNA of the CDR3 is TGTGCCAGCAGCTTAATCCCGATAGGGAGCAATGAGCAGTTCTTC. Protein: CASSLIPIGSNEQFF.

This clone has a count of ten or more. The rearrangement joins TRBV20-1 to TRBJ2-7; D assignment may be TRBD1 or TRBD2 (5 bases each). Germline V CDR1 and CDR2: DFQATT, SNEGSKA (reference sequence). CDR3 size: 14 residues. Trimming stripped 3 bases from V and 2 bases from J, with 14 bases between. In nucleotides, the CDR3 is TGCAGTGCTAGCATTCCTGAGGGGCCCTACGAGCAGTACTTC. This encodes CSASIPEGPYEQYF.

The chain employs TRBV27 and TRBJ1-5; D is ambiguous. Germline lookup yields CDR1 MNHEY and CDR2 SMNVEV (reference sequence). The V gene lost 9 bases and the J gene lost 5 bases, with 11 bases spanning the gap. There are 12 residues in the CDR3. The CDR3 nucleotides read TGTGCCAGAAGACGGGCGGATCAGCCCCAGCATTTT. Its protein product is CARRRADQPQHF.

A word on this clone: It may be a read error: a sequence one base away is much more abundant. This rearrangement joins TRBV7-3 to TRBJ2-3; 9 bases fit TRBD2. The germline V gene has CDR1 SGHTA and CDR2 FQGTGA. J gave up 1 base and V 1 base, and 15 bases lay outside the gene matches. This CDR3 is 20 amino acids long. CDR3 nucleotide sequence: TGTGCCAGCAGCTTAATGGTCGGGAATAGCGGGAGCGGGGGCACAGATACGCAGTATTTT. This sequence encodes CASSLMVGNSGSGGTDTQYF.

This clone was counted ten times or more. The chain is built from TRBV20-1 and TRBJ2-1; 7 nucleotides align to TRBD2. The CDR3 is 14 residues long. Per germline, CDR1 DFQATT and CDR2 SNEGSKA (reference sequence). Losses at the gene ends were 2 bases for V and 9 bases for J; bases not matched to a gene: 10. In nucleotides, the CDR3 is TGCAGTGCTAGAAGGTTGGCGGGAGCCCCTGAGCAGTTCTTC. It codes for CSARRLAGAPEQFF.

This clone was recorded at least ten times. This CDR3 is also generated by other DNA sequences in the sample. The chain employs TRBV20-1 and TRBJ2-2, with 9 bases matching TRBD1. Per the germline V gene, CDR1 is DFQATT and CDR2 is SNEGSKA (reference sequence). Trimming removed 6 bases from V and 3 bases from J; junction bases left unmatched: 5. This CDR3 is 14 amino acids long. The CDR3, as DNA: TGCAGTGCACAGGGGGCGCTGGACACCGGGGAGCTGTTTTTT. It specifies CSAQGALDTGELFF.

Ten or more counts support this clone. The chain employs TRBV28 and TRBJ2-3, with D tentatively TRBD1 (6 bases). Trimming cost V 4 bases and J 5 bases, with 22 bases left between them. This CDR3 contains 17 residues. Germline V gene lookup returns CDR1 MDHEN and CDR2 SYDVKM. In nucleotides, the CDR3 is TGTGCCAGCAGTTCAACCGTCCGGGACATAGAGAGAGATACGCAGTATTTT. It is translated as CASSSTVRDIERDTQYF.

This clone was recorded at least ten times. The chain combines TRBV28 with TRBJ1-2; D possibly corresponds to TRBD1 (5 bases). The germline V and J ends were trimmed by 3 bases and 0 bases, with 8 bases remaining between them. The CDR3 runs 14 residues. CDR1 and CDR2 (germline): MDHEN, SYDVKM. The CDR3: CASSFSGSNYGYTF. The CDR3 DNA sequence: TGTGCCAGCAGTTTTTCAGGGTCTAACTATGGCTACACCTTC.

This clone appeared a few times. The chain uses TRBV29-1 and TRBJ2-5; no reliable D call. Per the germline V gene, CDR1 is SQVTM and CDR2 is ANQGSEA. The CDR3 sequence is 13 residues long. The germline V and J ends were trimmed by 4 bases and 5 bases, with 14 bases remaining between them. DNA for the CDR3: TGCAGCGTTGTACACAGCCCAGTCGAGACCCAGTACTTC. Translated: CSVVHSPVETQYF.

In the case of this clone: Other DNA sequences of this sample code for an identical CDR3. The chain has TRBV7-9 and TRBJ2-4; 8 bases fit TRBD2. Germline trimming cut 5 bases from V and 2 bases from J; bases unmatched to any gene: 11. The CDR3 spans 17 residues. Germline CDR1 SEHNR, CDR2 FQNEAQ (reference sequence). CDR3 protein: CASSRTGGVTTKNIQYF. The CDR3 DNA reads TGTGCCAGCAGCCGAACCGGGGGGGTTACAACCAAAAACATTCAGTACTTC.

This clone showed up many times. J is TRBJ2-5 and V is TRBV7-8, with D possibly being TRBD2 (6 bases). The V gene lost 2 bases and the J gene lost 0 bases, with 13 bases spanning the gap. CDR1 is SGHVS and CDR2 is FQNEAQ in the germline V gene. This CDR3 region has 16 residues. CDR3 coding DNA: TGTGCCAGCAGCTTAAGGGACTGGGGGTACCAAGAGACCCAGTACTTC. It codes for CASSLRDWGYQETQYF.

This clone was counted ten times or more. The V gene is TRBV29-1, the J gene TRBJ2-3, with a weak D call TRBD2 (5 bases). V shed 6 bases and J shed 4 bases, with 11 bases lying between them. Germline CDR1 SQVTM, CDR2 ANQGSEA. The CDR3 sequence is 12 residues long. This chain's CDR3 is CSVRGSSDTQYF. CDR3 coding DNA: TGCAGCGTCAGAGGGAGTTCAGATACGCAGTATTTT.

This clone was found many times. Just one base apart from a much larger clone, this may be a read error. The final CDR3 position lacks the conserved phenylalanine or tryptophan, pointing to a likely read error. V is TRBV2 and J is TRBJ2-7, with 7 positions matching TRBD1. This CDR3 comprises 14 residues. Germline lookup yields CDR1 SNHLY and CDR2 FYNNEI. J gave up 2 bases and V 4 bases, and 5 bases lay outside the gene matches. The CDR3 sequence is CASSGIGQAYEQYL. The CDR3 nucleotides read TGTGCCAGCAGTGGAATCGGACAGGCCTACGAGCAGTACCTC.

The V gene is TRBV12-3 or TRBV12-4, the J gene TRBJ2-3; TRBD1 matches at 8 bases. The CDR3 has 15 residues. V dropped 5 bases and J dropped 2; count of bases not matched to a gene: 6. CDR3 bases: TGTGCCAGCAGTGCGGGACAGGTTCACACAGATACGCAGTATTTT. Protein product: CASSAGQVHTDTQYF.

By share, this clone ranks as medium-sized. V and J are TRBV6-5 and TRBJ1-3; no reliable D call. V gave up 0 bases and J gave up 0 bases, with 9 bases separating them. This CDR3 has 16 residues. Germline V lookup: CDR1 MNHEY, CDR2 SVGAGI. DNA of the CDR3: TGTGCCAGCAGTTACTCAGCAGTCCGCTCTGGAAACACCATATATTTT. It specifies CASSYSAVRSGNTIYF.

This clone was found many times. The chain combines TRBV9 with TRBJ2-3, with a weak D call TRBD1 (6 bases). CDR3 length equals 16 residues. Deletions cut 0 bases from V and 1 base from J, with 12 bases between. Germline lookup yields CDR1 SGDLS and CDR2 YYNGEE. The CDR3 sequence: CASSVGAGAGTDTQYF. For the CDR3, the DNA is TGTGCCAGCAGCGTAGGGGCAGGGGCCGGCACAGATACGCAGTATTTT. Full variable domain (outside the CDR3, taken from reference TRBV9 and TRBJ2-3): DSGVTQTPKHLITATGQRVTLRCSPRSGDLSVYWYQQSLDQGLQFLIQYYNGEERAKGNILERFSAQQFPDLHSELNLSSLELGDSALYFCASSVGAGAGTDTQYFGPGTRLTVL.

This clone was detected ten times or more. The CDR3 reads CASSLTPPNGYEQYF. Here the CDR3 DNA reads TGTGCCAGCAGTCTAACGCCCCCAAATGGTTACGAGCAGTACTTC. V usage is TRBV28 and J usage is TRBJ2-7; no firm D call. Trimming removed 5 bases at V and 4 bases at J, with 18 bases between. CDR1 MDHEN and CDR2 SYDVKM come from the germline V gene. The CDR3 has 15 amino acids.

This clone has at least ten counts. The chain uses TRBV6-2 or TRBV6-3 and TRBJ1-1; no definite D call. The V gene lost 0 bases and the J gene lost 5 bases, with 10 bases spanning the gap. This CDR3 is built from 14 residues. Germline CDR1 MNHEY, CDR2 SVGEGT. The chain's CDR3 is CASSYSNGWTEAFF. Here the CDR3 DNA reads TGTGCCAGCAGTTACTCGAATGGTTGGACTGAAGCTTTCTTT.

The chain is built from TRBV4-3 and TRBJ2-2; D perhaps matches TRBD1 (5 bases). Trimming removed 2 bases at V and 1 base at J, with 8 bases between. The V gene's germline CDR1 is LGHNA and CDR2 YSLEER. The CDR3 is 15 amino acids. The CDR3 loop is CASSQKQENTGELFF. CDR3 nucleotides: TGCGCCAGCAGCCAAAAACAGGAGAACACCGGGGAGCTGTTTTTT.

There are many counts of this clone. The chain uses TRBV7-9 and TRBJ1-2, with a possible D match to TRBD1 (5 bases). Trimming cost V 3 bases and J 4 bases, with 6 bases left between them. Germline assignment: CDR1 SEHNR and CDR2 FQNEAQ (reference sequence). CDR3 length: 12 amino acids. The CDR3 here is CASSFGGYGYTF. The CDR3 nucleotides read TGTGCCAGCAGCTTCGGGGGCTATGGCTACACCTTC.

This clone was seen at least ten times. V usage is TRBV27 and J usage is TRBJ2-4; TRBD2 agrees at 9 bases. CDR3 size: 15 residues. The germline V gene has CDR1 MNHEY and CDR2 SMNVEV (reference sequence). V gave up 3 bases and J gave up 2 bases; unmatched junction bases: 2. In nucleotides, the CDR3 is TGTGCCAGCAGTTTTCTAGCGGGATCCAAAAACATTCAGTACTTC. The encoded protein is CASSFLAGSKNIQYF.

In its sample, this clone was seen many times. The chain joins TRBV18 to TRBJ1-2; D possibly corresponds to TRBD1 (6 bases). The CDR3 extends over 16 amino acids. The germline V gene encodes CDR1 KGHSH and CDR2 LQKENI. V was cut by 2 bases and J by 0 bases, with 13 bases left in between. CDR3 coding DNA: TGTGCCAGCTCACCAAGCCAGGGGAGAGCTAACTATGGCTACACCTTC. It is translated as CASSPSQGRANYGYTF. The full variable domain, with the rest looked up from reference TRBV18 and TRBJ1-2, is NAGVMQNPRHLVRRRGQEARLRCSPMKGHSHVYWYRQLPEEGLKFMVYLQKENIIDESGMPKERFSAEFPKEGPSILRIQQVVRGDSAAYFCASSPSQGRANYGYTFGSGTRLTVV.